The 14 T cell receptor beta chains in this list originate from one sample, sequenced in a study of Ad26.COV2.S vaccination and SARS-CoV-2 variants. This sample's treatment: around 19 received Ad26.COV2.S at low or high dose, single or two shots; about five received placebo; per-sample allocation not given. Samples came from day 63 after the first vaccine or placebo injection. The method was immunoSEQ multiplex PCR; TCRdb's version includes in-frame clones alone and lacks a portion of them. The repertoire holds 300,000 to 400,000 clones, with roughly 84% as singletons. This sample comprised peripheral blood, obtained in a trial of Ad26.COV2.S vaccine versus placebo. These TCRs come from a person aged 18 to 59 who received the Ad26.COV2.S COVID-19 vaccine or a placebo.

The chain couples TRBV15 to TRBJ2-2; D possibly corresponds to TRBD2 (5 bases). The CDR3 spans 15 residues. Germline assignment: CDR1 LNHNV and CDR2 YYDKDF (reference sequence). V shed 1 base and J shed 7 bases, with 13 bases lying between them. CDR3 nucleotide sequence: TGTGCCACCAGCAGAGTACTAGGGTTCGGCGGGGAGCTGTTTTTT. Its translation is CATSRVLGFGGELFF.

V and J are TRBV10-2 and TRBJ2-2, with TRBD2 as a possible D gene (5 bases). With 4 bases removed from V and 9 bases from J, the gap between germline ends came to 9 bases. Germline loops: CDR1 WSHSY, CDR2 SAAADI. The CDR3 extends over 12 amino acids. The CDR3 sequence: CASSVTRRELFF. In nucleotides, the CDR3 is TGCGCCAGCAGTGTCACTAGGAGGGAGCTGTTTTTT.

The chain uses TRBV7-2 and TRBJ1-2; a weak D match, TRBD1 (5 bases). The germline V gene has CDR1 SGHTA and CDR2 FQGNSA. The CDR3 contains 16 residues. Deletions cut 4 bases from V and 4 bases from J, with 19 bases between. CDR3 loop: CASSSSVGTTIYGYTF. The CDR3 bases are TGTGCCAGCAGCTCGTCGGTAGGGACCACCATCTATGGCTACACCTTC.

The chain is built from TRBV10-3 and TRBJ2-1; D is undetermined. CDR1 ENHRY and CDR2 SYGVKD come from the germline V gene. Trimming stripped 7 bases from V and 8 bases from J, with 24 bases between. This CDR3 comprises 16 residues. The CDR3 coding sequence is TGTGCCATCACCCGAGGAAGGATCCTTCGTGGGGATGAGCAGTTCTTC. Its protein is CAITRGRILRGDEQFF.

This chain links TRBV6-5 with TRBJ1-2, with unresolved D. The V end was cut by 4 bases, the J end by 7 bases, with 19 bases between. CDR1 MNHEY and CDR2 SVGAGI come from the germline V gene. The CDR3 loop spans 15 amino acids. CDR3 nucleotides: TGTGCCAGCAGTTTAGGGCGGATGGGTCTTTTTGGCTACACCTTC. This gives the protein CASSLGRMGLFGYTF.

The chain joins TRBV6-5 to TRBJ1-1; no definite D call. CDR1 is MNHEY and CDR2 is SVGAGI in the germline V gene. The CDR3 spans 13 residues. Trimming took 6 bases from V and 2 from J, leaving 10 bases between them. In DNA, the CDR3 is TGTGCCAGCAGGTGGTCCGTTAACACTGAAGCTTTCTTT. Its protein product is CASRWSVNTEAFF.

The chain employs TRBV7-9 and TRBJ2-7, with TRBD2 as a possible D gene (6 bases). The CDR3 sequence is 14 residues long. CDR1 and CDR2 (germline): SEHNR, FQNEAQ (reference sequence). V was trimmed by 1 base and J by 3 bases, leaving 10 bases between them. The CDR3 region has the DNA TGTGCCAGCAGCTTAGAACAGGAGGGCTACGAGCAGTACTTC. Protein: CASSLEQEGYEQYF.

The chain has TRBV5-1 and TRBJ2-7; D may be TRBD1 (5 bases). This CDR3 has 15 residues. Trimming cost V 0 bases and J 3 bases, with 13 bases left between them. Germline V gene lookup returns CDR1 SGHRS and CDR2 YFSETQ. As DNA, the CDR3 is TGCGCCAGCAGCTTGGTTCCAGGGTTAAACTACGAGCAGTACTTC. It specifies CASSLVPGLNYEQYF. Variable domain in full (rest from reference TRBV5-1 and TRBJ2-7): KAGVTQTPRYLIKTRGQQVTLSCSPISGHRSVSWYQQTPGQGLQFLFEYFSETQRNKGNFPGRFSGRQFSNSRSEMNVSTLELGDSALYLCASSLVPGLNYEQYFGPGTRLTVT.

The rearrangement links TRBV6-2 or TRBV6-3 to TRBJ1-4; 9 bases match TRBD1. The CDR3 consists of 19 residues. The germline V gene encodes CDR1 MNHEY and CDR2 SVGEGT. V lost 4 bases and J lost 0; bases outside the gene matches: 12. CDR3 nucleotide sequence: TGTGCCAGCAGTTCCCTGGGGACAGGGATCTTCTCAACTAATGAAAAACTGTTTTTT. Translation gives CASSSLGTGIFSTNEKLFF.

The chain combines TRBV28 with TRBJ1-1; D ambiguous. The germline gives CDR1 MDHEN, CDR2 SYDVKM. V was trimmed by 2 bases and J by 1 base, leaving 8 bases between them. This CDR3 has 14 amino acids. The CDR3: CASSLGVKNTEAFF. The CDR3 region has the DNA TGTGCCAGCAGTTTAGGGGTCAAGAACACTGAAGCTTTCTTT.

The J gene is TRBJ1-4, the V gene TRBV4-2; maybe TRBD1 (5 bases). The CDR3 spans 13 residues. Looked up from germline, CDR1 is LGHNA and CDR2 is YNFKEQ. Trimming shortened V by 4 bases and J by 11 bases, and 14 bases separated the two germline ends. The CDR3 coding sequence is TGTGCCAGCAGCCCCCCCGGGGCGGTTAAACTGTTTTTT. As protein: CASSPPGAVKLFF.

The chain uses TRBV15 and TRBJ2-7; no reliable D call. V gave up 0 bases and J gave up 3 bases, with 15 bases separating them. This CDR3 has 16 amino acids. Per the germline V gene, CDR1 is LNHNV and CDR2 is YYDKDF (reference sequence). The CDR3 loop is CATSRDRNRGYYEQYF. The CDR3 coding sequence is TGTGCCACCAGCAGAGACCGAAATCGAGGATACTACGAGCAGTACTTC. The full variable domain, rest sourced from reference TRBV15 and TRBJ2-7, is DAMVIQNPRYQVTQFGKPVTLSCSQTLNHNVMYWYQQKSSQAPKLLFHYYDKDFNNEADTPDNFQSRRPNTSFCFLDIRSPGLGDTAMYLCATSRDRNRGYYEQYFGPGTRLTVT.

Notes on this clone: This specimen includes other DNA sequences encoding the same CDR3. The chain recombines TRBV12-3 or TRBV12-4 with TRBJ1-2, with 7 positions matching TRBD1. J gave up 4 bases and V 6 bases, and 5 bases lay outside the gene matches. This CDR3 spans 13 amino acids. For the CDR3, the DNA is TGTGCCAGCAGCTCCGGGACAGCCTATGGCTACACCTTC. Translating gives CASSSGTAYGYTF.

The V and J genes are TRBV18 and TRBJ2-7, with D tentatively TRBD2 (5 bases). From germline, CDR1 is KGHSH and CDR2 LQKENI. The CDR3 contains 14 residues. V shed 0 bases and J shed 2 bases, with 8 bases lying between them. The CDR3 spells CASSPPEDPYEQYF. The CDR3 DNA reads TGTGCCAGCTCACCACCGGAGGATCCCTACGAGCAGTACTTC.